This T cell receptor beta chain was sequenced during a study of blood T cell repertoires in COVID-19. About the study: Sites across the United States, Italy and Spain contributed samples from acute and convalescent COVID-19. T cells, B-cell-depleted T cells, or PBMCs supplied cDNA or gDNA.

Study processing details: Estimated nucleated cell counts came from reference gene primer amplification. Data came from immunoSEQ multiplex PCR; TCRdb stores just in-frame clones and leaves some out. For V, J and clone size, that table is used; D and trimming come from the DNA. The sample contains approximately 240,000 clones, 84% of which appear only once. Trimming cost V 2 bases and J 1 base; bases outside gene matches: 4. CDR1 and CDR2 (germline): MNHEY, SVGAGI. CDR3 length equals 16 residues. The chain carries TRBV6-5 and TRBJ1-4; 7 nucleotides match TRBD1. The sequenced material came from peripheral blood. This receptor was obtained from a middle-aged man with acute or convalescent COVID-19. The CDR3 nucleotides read TGTGCCAGCAGTTACCTGCAGGGGGTAACTAATGAAAAACTGTTTTTT. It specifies CASSYLQGVTNEKLFF.